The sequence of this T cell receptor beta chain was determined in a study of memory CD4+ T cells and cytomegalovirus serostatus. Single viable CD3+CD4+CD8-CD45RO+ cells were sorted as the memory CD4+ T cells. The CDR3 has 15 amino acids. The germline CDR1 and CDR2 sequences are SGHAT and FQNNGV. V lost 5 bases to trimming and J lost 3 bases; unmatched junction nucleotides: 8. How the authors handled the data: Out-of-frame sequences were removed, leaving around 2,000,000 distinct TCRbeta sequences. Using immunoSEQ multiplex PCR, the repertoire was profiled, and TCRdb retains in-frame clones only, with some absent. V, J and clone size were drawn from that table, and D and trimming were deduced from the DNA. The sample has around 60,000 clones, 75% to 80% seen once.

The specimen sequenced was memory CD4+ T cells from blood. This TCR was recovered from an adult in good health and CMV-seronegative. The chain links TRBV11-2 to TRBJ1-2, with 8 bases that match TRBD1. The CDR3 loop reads CASSRRDRTYYGYTF. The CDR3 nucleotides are TGTGCCAGCAGCCGGCGGGACAGGACCTACTATGGCTACACCTTC. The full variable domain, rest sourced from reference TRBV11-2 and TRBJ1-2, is EAGVAQSPRYKIIEKRQSVAFWCNPISGHATLYWYQQILGQGPKLLIQFQNNGVVDDSQLPKDRFSAERLKGVDSTLKIQPAKLEDSAVYLCASSRRDRTYYGYTFGSGTRLTVV.